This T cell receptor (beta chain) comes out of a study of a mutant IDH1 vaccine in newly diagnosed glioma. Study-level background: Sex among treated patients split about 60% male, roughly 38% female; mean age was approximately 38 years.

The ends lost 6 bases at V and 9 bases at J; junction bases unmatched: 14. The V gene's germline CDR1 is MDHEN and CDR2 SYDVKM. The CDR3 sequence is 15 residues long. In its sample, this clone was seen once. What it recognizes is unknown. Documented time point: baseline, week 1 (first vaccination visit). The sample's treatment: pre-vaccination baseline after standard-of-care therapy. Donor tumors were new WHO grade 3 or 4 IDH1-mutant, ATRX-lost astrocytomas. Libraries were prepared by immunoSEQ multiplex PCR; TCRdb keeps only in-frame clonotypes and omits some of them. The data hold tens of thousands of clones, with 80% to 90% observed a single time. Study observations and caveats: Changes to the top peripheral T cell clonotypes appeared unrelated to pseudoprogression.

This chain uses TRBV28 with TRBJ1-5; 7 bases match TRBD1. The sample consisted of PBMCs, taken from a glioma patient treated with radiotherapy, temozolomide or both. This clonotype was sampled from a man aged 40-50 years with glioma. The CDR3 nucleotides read TGTGCCAGCAGCCTCGAGGAGGGGGCGTATGGGCCCCAGCATTTT. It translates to CASSLEEGAYGPQHF.